This TCR beta chain was recovered during a study of glioma-infiltrating T cells after dendritic cell vaccination. In the study overall: Dendritic cell vaccine was injected intradermally three times, biweekly.

Up to about 2 ug genomic DNA was used for TCRB CDR3 amplification. Libraries were prepared by immunoSEQ multiplex PCR; TCRdb keeps only in-frame clonotypes and omits some of them. Among just under 85,000 clones, around nine tenths were seen once, and the ten largest hold about 3%. V shed 7 bases and J 6 bases; nucleotides not matched to a gene: 12. The CDR3 length is 15 residues. CDR1 MNHEY and CDR2 SVGAGI come from the germline V gene. Study findings and constraints: No direct clonality-survival link was found; a diverse polyclonal response may matter.

Notes on this clone: Its antigen is as yet unknown.

PBMC were collected before vaccination, two weeks after the third vaccination, and at progression. This TCR derives from a human donor with glioblastoma. This specimen consisted of blood, obtained before dendritic cell vaccination. The rearrangement joins TRBV6-5 to TRBJ2-5; 9 nucleotides line up with TRBD1. As DNA, the CDR3 is TGTGCCAGCACTCGGCCGGGACAGGGTACGAAGACCCAGTACTTC. Its translation: CASTRPGQGTKTQYF.